The 18 T cell receptor beta chains listed next were all sequenced from one sample in a study of T cells in Graves' hyperthyroidism and ophthalmopathy. What was amplified from RNA transcripts were TCR beta CDR3 regions. Initially, a first-round RT-PCR of the TCR CDR3 employed the HTBI primer set. TCRdb fed the multiplex PCR reads into MiXCR, producing one record per CDR3 protein. The data hold 300,000 to 450,000 distinct CDR3 sequences, with about 14% observed a single time. What was sequenced was blood. These receptors all stem from a man aged 25-40 years with Graves' hyperthyroidism that later progressed to Graves' ophthalmopathy.

This clonotype was seen repeatedly, ten times or more. The rearrangement joins TRBV6-1 to TRBJ2-1; 7 nucleotides match TRBD1. This CDR3 comprises 15 residues. V was pared by 4 bases and J by 4 bases, with 7 bases of the junction left unmatched. Germline V lookup: CDR1 MNHNS, CDR2 SASEGT. CDR3 in DNA: TGTGCCAGCAGTGTGTACAGGGGTGGGTACAATGAGCAGTTCTTC. Translated, it gives CASSVYRGGYNEQFF.

In this sample, this clonotype turned up many times. J is TRBJ2-1 and V is TRBV11-3; D gene uncertain. The CDR3 runs 14 residues. Germline-derived CDR1 and CDR2 are SGHNT and YENEEA. V was shortened by 0 bases and J by 6 bases, with 9 bases between the two germline ends. CDR3 sequence (DNA): TGTGCCAGCAGCTTAGAACGACGGTCCAATGAGCAGTTCTTC. Protein sequence: CASSLERRSNEQFF.

In its sample, this clonotype was seen many times. CDR3 residues: CASSLVEGLPTQYF. As DNA, the CDR3 is TGTGCCAGCAGCTTAGTTGAGGGGCTCCCGACCCAGTACTTC. The chain employs TRBV7-2 and TRBJ2-5; D possibly matches TRBD1 or TRBD2 (5 bases each). Per germline, CDR1 SGHTA and CDR2 FQGNSA. CDR3 length: 14 residues. V was shortened by 1 base and J by 7 bases, with 13 bases between the two germline ends.

This clonotype was observed a few times. This chain connects TRBV6-6 to TRBJ2-1, with 7 bases aligning to TRBD1. The CDR3 runs to 16 residues. Per germline, CDR1 MNHNY and CDR2 SVGAGI (reference sequence). The V gene end was trimmed by 2 bases and the J gene end by 1 base; junction bases not matched to a gene: 5. The chain's CDR3 is CASSYMDRQSYNEQFF. CDR3 coding DNA: TGTGCCAGCAGTTACATGGACAGGCAATCCTACAATGAGCAGTTCTTC.

In its sample, this clonotype was seen many times. The rearrangement joins TRBV30 to TRBJ1-1, with D possibly TRBD1 on 6 matching bases. Trimming cost V 4 bases and J 5 bases, with 11 bases left between them. The CDR3 consists of 12 residues. CDR1 is GTSNPN and CDR2 is SVGIG in the germline V gene (reference sequence). The CDR3 DNA follows: TGTGCCTGGACCTGGGGGGCTACTGAAGCTTTCTTT. Its translation is CAWTWGATEAFF.

The chain recombines TRBV7-9 with TRBJ2-1; 10 bases match TRBD2. Germline lookup yields CDR1 SEHNR and CDR2 FQNEAQ (reference sequence). Losses at the gene ends were 5 bases for V and 2 bases for J; bases not matched to a gene: 12. The CDR3 is 18 residues long. This chain's CDR3 is CASSNTGLAGDPYNEQFF. The CDR3 DNA sequence: TGTGCCAGCAGCAACACGGGCCTAGCGGGGGATCCCTACAATGAGCAGTTCTTC.

The chain employs TRBV7-9 and TRBJ2-1; D is unclear. This CDR3 has 12 amino acids. V was trimmed by 2 bases and J by 8 bases, leaving 7 bases between them. Germline CDR1 is SEHNR and CDR2 is FQNEAQ (reference sequence). The CDR3: CASSLSGHEQFF. In DNA, the CDR3 is TGTGCCAGCAGCTTATCTGGGCATGAGCAGTTCTTC.

This clonotype was counted at least ten times. The rearrangement joins TRBV28 to TRBJ2-3, with TRBD2 matching 8 bases. The V gene's germline CDR1 is MDHEN and CDR2 SYDVKM. Trimming removed 2 bases from V and 2 bases from J; junction bases left unmatched: 9. This CDR3 has 17 amino acids. The CDR3 nucleotides are TGTGCCAGCAGTTTAAACGTCCAGCGGGGGTCCACAGATACGCAGTATTTT. Residues: CASSLNVQRGSTDTQYF.

This clonotype was counted many times. The genes are TRBV11-1 and TRBJ1-1; maybe TRBD1 (6 bases). The CDR3 is made up of 18 amino acids. Germline loops: CDR1 SGHAT, CDR2 FQDESV (reference sequence). Trimming removed 3 bases from V and 1 base from J, with 21 bases in between. The CDR3 nucleotides read TGTGCCAGCAGCTTCCCTCGGGAACAGGGCGCGGGGAACACTGAAGCTTTCTTT. Protein: CASSFPREQGAGNTEAFF.

This clonotype was recorded many times. The chain couples TRBV11-3 to TRBJ2-1; 14 nucleotides match TRBD2. The CDR3 runs to 16 residues. The V and J ends lost 6 bases and 7 bases, in that order; junction bases with no gene match: 8. Per the germline V gene, CDR1 is SGHNT and CDR2 is YENEEA. The CDR3 spells CASRGTSGGILNEQFF. The CDR3 nucleotides are TGTGCCAGCAGGGGGACTAGCGGGGGAATTTTGAATGAGCAGTTCTTC.

V usage is TRBV20-1 and J usage is TRBJ2-7; D possibly corresponds to TRBD2 (7 bases). The CDR3 is made up of 14 amino acids. Germline V gene data show CDR1 as DFQATT and CDR2 as SNEGSKA (reference sequence). The V end was cut by 5 bases, the J end by 7 bases, with 21 bases between. Here the CDR3 DNA reads TGCAGTGCTTCCCCCGGGGGGCAACCTACGGAGCAGTACTTC. It codes for CSASPGGQPTEQYF.

This clonotype was picked up many times. The chain links TRBV24-1 to TRBJ2-5, with 7 bases aligning to TRBD1. The length of the CDR3 is 15 residues. CDR1 and CDR2 from the germline V gene are KGHDR and SFDVKD. V was pared by 4 bases and J by 1 base, with 5 bases of the junction left unmatched. Here the CDR3 reads CATSDLTGPQETQYF. For the CDR3, the DNA is TGTGCCACCAGTGACCTGACAGGGCCCCAAGAGACCCAGTACTTC.

V and J are TRBV18 and TRBJ2-7, with unresolved D. The V gene lost 9 bases and the J gene lost 3 bases, with 15 bases spanning the gap. Germline loops: CDR1 KGHSH, CDR2 LQKENI. There are 13 residues in the CDR3. CDR3 region: CASTRSGSYEQYF. CDR3 sequence (DNA): TGTGCCAGTACAAGGTCCGGCAGCTACGAGCAGTACTTC.

This clonotype was seen a handful of times. The rearrangement joins TRBV3-1 to TRBJ2-3, with D hard to call. CDR1 is LGHDT, CDR2 YNNKEL, per germline (reference sequence). With 0 bases removed from V and 3 bases from J, the gap between germline ends came to 7 bases. The CDR3 totals 14 residues. CDR3 DNA sequence: TGTGCCAGCAGCCAAGATTATCAGACAGATACGCAGTATTTT. Protein sequence: CASSQDYQTDTQYF.

This clonotype was counted at least ten times. The rearrangement uses TRBV11-1 and TRBJ2-3, with D tentatively TRBD1 or TRBD2 (5 bases each). Germline CDR1 and CDR2: SGHAT and FQDESV (reference sequence). Between the trimmed V and J ends, which lost 5 bases and 0 bases, there was a span of 9 bases. This CDR3 has 14 residues. The CDR3 sequence is CASSHWDSTDTQYF. CDR3 nucleotides: TGTGCCAGCAGCCATTGGGACAGCACAGATACGCAGTATTTT. Full variable domain (outside the CDR3, taken from reference TRBV11-1 and TRBJ2-3): EAEVAQSPRYKITEKSQAVAFWCDPISGHATLYWYRQILGQGPELLVQFQDESVVDDSQLPKDRFSAERLKGVDSTLKIQPAELGDSAMYLCASSHWDSTDTQYFGPGTRLTVL.

DNA for the CDR3: TGTGCCAGCAGTTTAAGGCGAGCCGAGACCCAGTACTTC. Its protein product is CASSLRRAETQYF. The chain carries TRBV12-3 or TRBV12-4 and TRBJ2-5, with D hard to call. V was clipped by 2 bases and J by 5 bases, with 9 bases between them. CDR3 length: 13 amino acids.

This clonotype was observed many times. The rearrangement uses TRBV28 and TRBJ2-1, with 10 bases aligning to TRBD1. The germline V gene encodes CDR1 MDHEN and CDR2 SYDVKM. V lost 4 bases to trimming and J lost 9 bases; unmatched junction nucleotides: 18. The CDR3 totals 18 residues. The CDR3 loop is CASSSRPGTGAHKAEQFF. The CDR3 region has the DNA TGTGCCAGCAGTTCCCGTCCCGGGACAGGGGCTCACAAGGCTGAGCAGTTCTTC.

At least ten counts were recorded for this clonotype. This chain links TRBV28 with TRBJ2-5; the D gene is possibly TRBD1 (7 bases). CDR3 length equals 14 residues. V lost 6 bases to trimming and J lost 4 bases, with 15 bases between them. Germline values: CDR1 MDHEN, CDR2 SYDVKM. The CDR3 reads CASRPPGGGETQYF. CDR3 coding DNA: TGTGCCAGCAGACCTCCAGGGGGAGGAGAGACCCAGTACTTC.